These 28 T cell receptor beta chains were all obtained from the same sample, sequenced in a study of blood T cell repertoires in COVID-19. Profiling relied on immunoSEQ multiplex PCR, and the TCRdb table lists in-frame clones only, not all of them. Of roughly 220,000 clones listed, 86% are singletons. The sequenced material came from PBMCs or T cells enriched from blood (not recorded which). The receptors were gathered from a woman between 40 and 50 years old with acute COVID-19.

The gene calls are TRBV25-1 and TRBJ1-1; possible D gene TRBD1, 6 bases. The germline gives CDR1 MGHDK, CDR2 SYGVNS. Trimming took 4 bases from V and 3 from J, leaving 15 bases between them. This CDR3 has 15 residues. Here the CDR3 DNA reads TGTGCCAGCAGTGCTGTTCAGGGGATCGACACTGAAGCTTTCTTT. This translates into CASSAVQGIDTEAFF.

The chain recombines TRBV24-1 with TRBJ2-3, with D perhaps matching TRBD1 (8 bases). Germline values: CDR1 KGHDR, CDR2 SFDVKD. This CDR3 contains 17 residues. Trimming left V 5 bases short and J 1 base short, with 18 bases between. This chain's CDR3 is CATSGPGGGGRTDTQYF. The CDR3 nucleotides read TGTGCCACCAGTGGGCCAGGGGGCGGGGGCCGCACAGATACGCAGTATTTT.

CDR3 bases: TGTGCCAGCAGTCACAAACTGAACACTGAAGCTTTCTTT. Translating gives CASSHKLNTEAFF. The chain combines TRBV2 with TRBJ1-1; D unresolved. The CDR3 consists of 13 residues. Trimming removed 5 bases from V and 0 bases from J, with 7 bases in between. From germline, CDR1 is SNHLY and CDR2 FYNNEI.

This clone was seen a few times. CDR3 in amino acids: CASSVTGGADYGYTF. CDR3 sequence (DNA): TGCGCCAGCAGCGTTACAGGGGGCGCAGACTATGGCTACACCTTC. The rearrangement links TRBV5-1 to TRBJ1-2; TRBD1 aligns across 9 bases. The CDR3 sequence is 15 residues long. The J segment lost 3 bases and the V segment lost 4 bases, leaving 7 bases of the junction unmatched. Germline assignment: CDR1 SGHRS and CDR2 YFSETQ.

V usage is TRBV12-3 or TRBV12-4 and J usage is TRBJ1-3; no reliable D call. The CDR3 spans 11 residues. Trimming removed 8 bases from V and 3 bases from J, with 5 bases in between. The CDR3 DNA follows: TGTGCCAGCGTCCATGGAAACACCATATATTTT. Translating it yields CASVHGNTIYF.

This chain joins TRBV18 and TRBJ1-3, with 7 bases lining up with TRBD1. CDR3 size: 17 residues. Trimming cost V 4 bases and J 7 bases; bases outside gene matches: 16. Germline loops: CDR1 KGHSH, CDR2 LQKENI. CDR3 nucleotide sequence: TGTGCCAGCTCACAATACAGGGGTGGCGCAGGTATGAACACCATATATTTT. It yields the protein CASSQYRGGAGMNTIYF.

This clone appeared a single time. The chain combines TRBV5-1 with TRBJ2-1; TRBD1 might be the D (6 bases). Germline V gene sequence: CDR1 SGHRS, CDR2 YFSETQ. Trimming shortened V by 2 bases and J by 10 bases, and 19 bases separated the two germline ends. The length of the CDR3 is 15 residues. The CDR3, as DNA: TGCGCCAGCAGCTTTGCCGGGACAACCGTGAAAGAGCAGTTCTTC. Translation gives CASSFAGTTVKEQFF.

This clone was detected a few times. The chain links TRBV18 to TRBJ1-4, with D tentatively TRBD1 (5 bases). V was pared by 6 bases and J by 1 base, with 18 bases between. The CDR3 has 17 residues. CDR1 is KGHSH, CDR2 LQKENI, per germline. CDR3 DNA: TGTGCCAGCTCCCCGATAACGGCCCAGGGAACTAATGAAAAACTGTTTTTT. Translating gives CASSPITAQGTNEKLFF.

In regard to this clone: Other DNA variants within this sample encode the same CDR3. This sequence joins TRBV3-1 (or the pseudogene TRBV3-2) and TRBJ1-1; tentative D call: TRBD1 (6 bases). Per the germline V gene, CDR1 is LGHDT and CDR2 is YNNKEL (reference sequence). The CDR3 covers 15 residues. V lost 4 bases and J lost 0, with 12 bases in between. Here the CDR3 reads CASSRQDTLNTEAFF. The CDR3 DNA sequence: TGTGCCAGCAGCCGACAGGACACGCTGAACACTGAAGCTTTCTTT.

The CDR3 spells CASSLDQGSTDTQYF. The CDR3 coding sequence is TGCGCCAGCAGCTTGGACCAGGGGAGCACAGATACGCAGTATTTT. The gene calls are TRBV5-1 and TRBJ2-3; the D gene is possibly TRBD1 (6 bases). This CDR3 is 15 amino acids long. Trimming left V 0 bases short and J 0 bases short, with 8 bases between. Germline CDR1 reads SGHRS; CDR2 reads YFSETQ.

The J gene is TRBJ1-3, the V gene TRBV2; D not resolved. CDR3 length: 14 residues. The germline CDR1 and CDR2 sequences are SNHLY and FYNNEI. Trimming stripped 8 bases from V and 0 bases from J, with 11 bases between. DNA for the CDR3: TGTGCCAGCGTTTACGGAGACTCTGGAAACACCATATATTTT. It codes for CASVYGDSGNTIYF. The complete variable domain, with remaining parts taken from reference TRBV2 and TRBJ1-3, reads EPEVTQTPSHQVTQMGQEVILRCVPISNHLYFYWYRQILGQKVEFLVSFYNNEISEKSEIFDDQFSVERPDGSNFTLKIRSTKLEDSAMYFCASVYGDSGNTIYFGEGSWLTVV.

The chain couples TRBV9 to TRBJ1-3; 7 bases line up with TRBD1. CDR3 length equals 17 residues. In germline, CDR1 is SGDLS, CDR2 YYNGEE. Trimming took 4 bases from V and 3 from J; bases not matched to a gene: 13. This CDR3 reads CASSPPEGATVGNTIYF. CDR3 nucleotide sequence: TGTGCCAGCAGCCCCCCGGAGGGGGCCACAGTTGGAAACACCATATATTTT.

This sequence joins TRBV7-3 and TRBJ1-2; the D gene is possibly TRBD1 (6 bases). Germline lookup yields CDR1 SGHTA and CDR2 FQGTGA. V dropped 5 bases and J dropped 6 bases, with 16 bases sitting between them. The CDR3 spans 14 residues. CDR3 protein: CASSPGADRHGYTF. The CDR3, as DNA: TGTGCCAGCAGCCCAGGGGCCGATCGTCATGGCTACACCTTC.

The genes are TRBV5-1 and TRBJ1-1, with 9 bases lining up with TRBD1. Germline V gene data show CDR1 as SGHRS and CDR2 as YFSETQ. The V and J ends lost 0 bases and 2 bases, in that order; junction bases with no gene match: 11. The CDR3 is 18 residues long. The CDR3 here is CASSLGTGVVGRNTEAFF. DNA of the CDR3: TGCGCCAGCAGCTTGGGGACAGGGGTCGTCGGGCGAAACACTGAAGCTTTCTTT.

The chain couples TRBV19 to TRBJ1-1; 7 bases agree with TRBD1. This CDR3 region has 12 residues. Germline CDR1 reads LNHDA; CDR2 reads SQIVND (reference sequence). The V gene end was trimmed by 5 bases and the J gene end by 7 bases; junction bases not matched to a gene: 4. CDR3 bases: TGTGCCAGTAGTGACTGGGACAGTGAAGCTTTCTTT. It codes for CASSDWDSEAFF. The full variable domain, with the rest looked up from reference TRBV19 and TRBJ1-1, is DGGITQSPKYLFRKEGQNVTLSCEQNLNHDAMYWYRQDPGQGLRLIYYSQIVNDFQKGDIAEGYSVSREKKESFPLTVTSAQKNPTAFYLCASSDWDSEAFFGQGTRLTVV.

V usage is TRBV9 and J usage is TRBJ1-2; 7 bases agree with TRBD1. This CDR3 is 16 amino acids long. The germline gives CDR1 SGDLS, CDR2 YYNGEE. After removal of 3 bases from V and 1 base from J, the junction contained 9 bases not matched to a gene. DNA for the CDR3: TGTGCCAGCAGCGATCGACCGGGACAGATTAACTATGGCTACACCTTC. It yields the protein CASSDRPGQINYGYTF.

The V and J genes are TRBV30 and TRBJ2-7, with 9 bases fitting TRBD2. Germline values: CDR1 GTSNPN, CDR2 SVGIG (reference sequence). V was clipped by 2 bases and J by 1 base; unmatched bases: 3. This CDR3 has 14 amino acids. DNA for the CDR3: TGTGCCTGGAGTCGCGCGGGGGGGTCCTACGAGCAGTACGTC. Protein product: CAWSRAGGSYEQYV.

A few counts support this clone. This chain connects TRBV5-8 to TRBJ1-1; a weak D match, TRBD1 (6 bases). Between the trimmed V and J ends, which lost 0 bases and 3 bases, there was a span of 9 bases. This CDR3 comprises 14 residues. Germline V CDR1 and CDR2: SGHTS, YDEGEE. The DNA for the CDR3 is TGTGCCAGCAGCTTGGCCCACAGGGACACTGAAGCTTTCTTT. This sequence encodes CASSLAHRDTEAFF.

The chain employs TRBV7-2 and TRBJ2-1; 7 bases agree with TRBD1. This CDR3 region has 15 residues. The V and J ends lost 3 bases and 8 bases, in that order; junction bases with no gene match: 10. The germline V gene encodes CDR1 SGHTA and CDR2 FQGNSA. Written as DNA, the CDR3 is TGTGCCAGCAGCTTTACAGGGGCCTCTGGCTATGAGCAGTTCTTC. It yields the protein CASSFTGASGYEQFF.

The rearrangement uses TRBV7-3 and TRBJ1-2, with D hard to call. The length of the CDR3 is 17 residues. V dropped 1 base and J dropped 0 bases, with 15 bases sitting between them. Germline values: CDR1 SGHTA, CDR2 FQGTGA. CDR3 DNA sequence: TGTGCCAGCAGCTTAAATCCGCAGGCTACCGCTAACTATGGCTACACCTTC. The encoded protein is CASSLNPQATANYGYTF.

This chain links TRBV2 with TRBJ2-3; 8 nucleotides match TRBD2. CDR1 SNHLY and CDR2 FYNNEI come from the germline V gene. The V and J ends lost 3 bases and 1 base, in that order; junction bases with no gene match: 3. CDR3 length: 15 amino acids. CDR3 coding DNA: TGTGCCAGCAGTGACCCAGCGGGGGGCACAGATACGCAGTATTTT. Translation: CASSDPAGGTDTQYF.

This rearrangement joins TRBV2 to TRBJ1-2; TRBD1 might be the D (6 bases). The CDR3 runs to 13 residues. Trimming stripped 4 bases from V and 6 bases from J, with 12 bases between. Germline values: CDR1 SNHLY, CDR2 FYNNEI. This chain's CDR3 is CASSGPYRDGYTF. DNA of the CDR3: TGTGCCAGCAGTGGCCCCTACAGGGATGGCTACACCTTC. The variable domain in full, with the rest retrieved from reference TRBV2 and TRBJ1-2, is EPEVTQTPSHQVTQMGQEVILRCVPISNHLYFYWYRQILGQKVEFLVSFYNNEISEKSEIFDDQFSVERPDGSNFTLKIRSTKLEDSAMYFCASSGPYRDGYTFGSGTRLTVV.

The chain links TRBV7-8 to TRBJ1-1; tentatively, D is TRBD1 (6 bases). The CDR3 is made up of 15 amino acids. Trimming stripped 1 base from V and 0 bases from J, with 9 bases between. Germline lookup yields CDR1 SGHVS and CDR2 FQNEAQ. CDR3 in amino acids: CASSLGGGVNTEAFF. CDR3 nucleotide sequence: TGTGCCAGCAGCTTAGGAGGGGGGGTGAACACTGAAGCTTTCTTT.

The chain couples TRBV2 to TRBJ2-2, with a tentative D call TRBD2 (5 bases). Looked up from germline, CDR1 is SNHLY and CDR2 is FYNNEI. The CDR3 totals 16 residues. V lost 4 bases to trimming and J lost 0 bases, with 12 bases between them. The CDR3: CASSADRGPNTGELFF. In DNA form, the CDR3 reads TGTGCCAGCAGTGCGGACCGGGGTCCGAACACCGGGGAGCTGTTTTTT.

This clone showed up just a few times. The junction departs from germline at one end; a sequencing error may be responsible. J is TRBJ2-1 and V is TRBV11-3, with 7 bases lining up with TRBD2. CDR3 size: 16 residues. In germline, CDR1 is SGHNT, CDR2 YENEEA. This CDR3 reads CASSFRPTSSNNEQFF. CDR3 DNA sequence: TGTGCCAGCAGCTTCCGACCGACTAGCTCCAACAATGAGCAGTTCTTC.

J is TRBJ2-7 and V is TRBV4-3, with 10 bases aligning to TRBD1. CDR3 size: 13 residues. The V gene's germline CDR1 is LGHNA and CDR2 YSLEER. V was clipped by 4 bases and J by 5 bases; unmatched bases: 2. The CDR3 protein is CASSLGTGDEQYF. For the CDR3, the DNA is TGCGCCAGCAGCCTTGGGACAGGGGACGAGCAGTACTTC.

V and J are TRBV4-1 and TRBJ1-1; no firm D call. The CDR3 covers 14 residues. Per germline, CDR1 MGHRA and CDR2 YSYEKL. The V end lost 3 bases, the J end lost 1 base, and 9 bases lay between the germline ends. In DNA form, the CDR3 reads TGCGCCAGCAGCCACTCGGCGGCGAACACTGAAGCTTTCTTT. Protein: CASSHSAANTEAFF.

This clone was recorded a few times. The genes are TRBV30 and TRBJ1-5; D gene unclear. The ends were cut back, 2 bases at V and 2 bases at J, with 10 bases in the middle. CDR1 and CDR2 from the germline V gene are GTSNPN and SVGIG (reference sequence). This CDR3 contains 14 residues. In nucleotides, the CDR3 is TGTGCCTGGAGTTCGGGTGGAGGCAATCAGCCCCAGCATTTT. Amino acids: CAWSSGGGNQPQHF.